A selection of T cell receptor beta chains follows, all from one sample in a study of PD-1 blockade in mismatch repair-deficient tumors. Using immunoSEQ multiplex PCR, the repertoire was profiled, and TCRdb retains in-frame clones only, with some absent. This sample has 120,000 or so clones, with about 86% found just once. The sequencing used peripheral blood, collected 44 weeks after starting pembrolizumab. The receptors were sampled from an adult with mismatch repair-deficient cancer. Both conserved end residues are part of each CDR3. A D gene is named only where the DNA matches it firmly. Clone size, where shown, is once, few, many, or a class for clones that have expanded.

-,13,TRBJ2-5,TRBV5-1,-,TGCGCCAGCAGCCCGCGACGGGGGGAGACCCAGTACTTC,CASSPRRGETQYF
TRBD1,14,TRBJ1-1,TRBV7-6,-,TGTGCCAGCAGCTTAGTTAGGGGGCCGGGTGAAGCTTTCTTT,CASSLVRGPGEAFF
-,16,TRBJ1-3,TRBV6-5,-,TGTGCCAGCAGTTACCATTTGGGGGTGGGAGGAAACACCATATATTTT,CASSYHLGVGGNTIYF
TRBD1,14,TRBJ1-2,TRBV5-1,-,TGCGCCAGCAGCACAGGACAGGGGGACTATGGCTACACCTTC,CASSTGQGDYGYTF
-,14,TRBJ1-5,TRBV28,-,TGTGCCAGCAGTTTCTTGGGTGGCAATCAGCCCCAGCATTTT,CASSFLGGNQPQHF
-,13,TRBJ2-7,TRBV5-4,-,TGTGCCAGCAGCTTTTCCCCTCTCCCCGAGCAGTACTTC,CASSFSPLPEQYF
TRBD1,15,TRBJ2-7,TRBV18,-,TGTGCCAGCTCACCCGGGACAGTCAGCTCCTACGAGCAGTACTTC,CASSPGTVSSYEQYF
-,14,TRBJ1-2,TRBV29-1,-,TGCAGCGTTGGGGGCGGCAGGGGCGACTATGGCTACACCTTC,CSVGGGRGDYGYTF
-,14,TRBJ1-5,TRBV6-5,-,TGTGCCAGCAGTAACACAGGTAGAAGTCAGCCCCAGCATTTT,CASSNTGRSQPQHF
-,14,TRBJ2-7,TRBV27,few,TGTGCCAGCAGTTTCGGAGGAGGGGCGAAGGAGCAGTACTTC,CASSFGGGAKEQYF
TRBD2,16,TRBJ2-3,TRBV6-4,-,TGTGCCAGCAGTGACTCCGGGACTAGCGGGACAGATACGCAGTATTTT,CASSDSGTSGTDTQYF
TRBD1,13,TRBJ2-7,TRBV5-1,few,TGCGCCAGCAGCTCAGGGACAGGGGTCGAGCAGTACTTC,CASSSGTGVEQYF
TRBD2,15,TRBJ2-1,TRBV5-1,-,TGCGCCAGCAGCTCAATAGCGGGAGATTACAATGAGCAGTTCTTC,CASSSIAGDYNEQFF
-,15,TRBJ1-5,TRBV5-5,-,TGTGCCAGCAGCTTGATCCCCGAGTCCAATCAGCCCCAGCATTTT,CASSLIPESNQPQHF
TRBD1,15,TRBJ2-7,TRBV5-1,-,TGCGCCAGCAGCGCCCGTCGGGACAGACCCTACGAGCAGTACTTC,CASSARRDRPYEQYF
-,12,TRBJ2-4,TRBV7-9,once,TGTGCCAGCAGCATGACGGACGGGCTAACGTACTTC,CASSMTDGLTYF
-,16,TRBJ2-6,TRBV4-2,-,TGTGCCAGCAGCCAAGAAGACAGCTCTGGGGCCAACGTCCTGACTTTC,CASSQEDSSGANVLTF
TRBD1,15,TRBJ2-7,TRBV7-2,few,TGTGCCAGCAGCTTACGACAGGGCGCGGCCTACGAGCAGTACTTC,CASSLRQGAAYEQYF
-,15,TRBJ2-2,TRBV7-7,large,TGTGCTAGCAGCCCCAGTTACGGGGGCACCGGGGAGCTGTTTTTT,CASSPSYGGTGELFF
TRBD1,15,TRBJ2-7,TRBV10-3,-,TGTGCCATCAGTGAGAACGACAGGGGGGTCTACGAGCAGTACTTC,CAISENDRGVYEQYF
-,14,TRBJ2-7,TRBV4-3,-,TGCGCCAGCAGCCAAGATAGGGGGGCGGTCGAGCAGTACTTC,CASSQDRGAVEQYF
-,15,TRBJ2-3,TRBV13,-,TGTGCCAGCAGCTCCTCCCCCAGGGTTGCAGATACGCAGTATTTT,CASSSSPRVADTQYF
-,14,TRBJ2-1,TRBV11-2,-,TGTGCCAGCAGCTTACGGGATCCGGGCGATGAGCAGTTCTTC,CASSLRDPGDEQFF